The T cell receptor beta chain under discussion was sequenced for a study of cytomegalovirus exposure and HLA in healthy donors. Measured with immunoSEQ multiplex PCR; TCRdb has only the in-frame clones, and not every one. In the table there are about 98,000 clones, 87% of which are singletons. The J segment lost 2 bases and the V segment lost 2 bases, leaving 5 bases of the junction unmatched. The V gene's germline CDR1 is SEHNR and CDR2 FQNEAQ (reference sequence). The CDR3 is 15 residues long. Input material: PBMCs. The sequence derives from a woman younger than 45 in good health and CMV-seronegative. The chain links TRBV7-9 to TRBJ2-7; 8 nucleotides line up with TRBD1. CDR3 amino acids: CASSLYGQGAYEQYF. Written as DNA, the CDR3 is TGTGCCAGCAGCTTATACGGACAGGGAGCCTACGAGCAGTACTTC.